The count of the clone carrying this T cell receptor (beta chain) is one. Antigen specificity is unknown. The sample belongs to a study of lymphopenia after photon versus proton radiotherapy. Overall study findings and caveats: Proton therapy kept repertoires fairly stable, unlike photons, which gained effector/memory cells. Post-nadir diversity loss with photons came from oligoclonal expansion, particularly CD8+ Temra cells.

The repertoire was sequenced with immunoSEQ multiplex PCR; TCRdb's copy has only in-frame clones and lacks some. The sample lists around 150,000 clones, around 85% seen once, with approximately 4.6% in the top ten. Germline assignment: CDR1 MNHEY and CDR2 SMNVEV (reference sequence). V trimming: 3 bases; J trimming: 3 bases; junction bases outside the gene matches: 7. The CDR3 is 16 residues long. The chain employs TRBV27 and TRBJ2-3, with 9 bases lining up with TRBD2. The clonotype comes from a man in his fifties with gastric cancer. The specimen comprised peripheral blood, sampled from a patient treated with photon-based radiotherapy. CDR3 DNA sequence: TGTGCCAGCAGTTTTATGGCTAGCGGGAATACAGATACGCAGTATTTT. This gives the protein CASSFMASGNTDTQYF.